One sample yielded the 29 T cell receptor beta chains listed below, sequenced in a study of vaccination and CD4 T cells after COVID-19. For these receptors, no antigen is known. At the Johns Hopkins FTIC core, DNA taken from cultured CD4+ T cells was sequenced by way of the Oncomine TCR Beta short-read assay. TCRdb re-analysed the PCR reads in MiXCR, keeping a single row per CDR3 protein. The table records 20,000 to 25,000 distinct CDR3 sequences, 46% of them present only once. Time point here: late sampling 161 to 241 days after vaccination in a few convalescent patients. Treatment defined: approximately 11-day PBMC culture with coronavirus spike peptide pools or control peptides (ViraFEST assay). The sequencing here drew on CD4+ T cells from blood, cultured in vitro, taken about 7 months after SARS-CoV-2 vaccination. Source of these receptors: a human donor who had recovered from COVID-19.

V gene TRBV7-6 combines with J gene TRBJ2-3; 10 bases line up with TRBD1. The CDR3 runs 17 residues. CDR1 is SGHVS, CDR2 FNYEAQ, per germline. Trimming at V came to 5 bases and at J to 8 bases, leaving 16 bases not matched to a gene. The CDR3 here is CASSRSSGTGELGTQYF. The CDR3 DNA follows: TGTGCCAGCAGCCGTTCCTCCGGGACAGGGGAATTGGGTACGCAGTATTTT.

V and J are TRBV4-2 and TRBJ2-7, with D tentatively TRBD2 (5 bases). The CDR3 is 14 residues long. Trimming stripped 8 bases from V and 3 bases from J, with 17 bases between. In germline, CDR1 is LGHNA, CDR2 YNFKEQ. Here the CDR3 DNA reads TGTGCCAGCCGATGGGCGGGTTCCCACTACGAGCAGTACTTC. It yields the protein CASRWAGSHYEQYF.

The rearrangement joins TRBV20-1 to TRBJ1-1; D not resolved. The V end lost 1 base, the J end lost 1 base, and 4 bases lay between the germline ends. The CDR3 length is 12 residues. Germline values: CDR1 DFQATT, CDR2 SNEGSKA (reference sequence). The CDR3 DNA reads as TGCAGTGCTAGAGGCCCGAACACTGAAGCTTTCTTT. Its protein product is CSARGPNTEAFF.

This clonotype was counted between two and nine times. The chain couples TRBV20-1 to TRBJ2-2; 12 bases are a match to TRBD2. The CDR3 runs to 15 residues. CDR1 is DFQATT, CDR2 SNEGSKA, per germline (reference sequence). Trimming at V came to 5 bases and at J to 3 bases, leaving 4 bases not matched to a gene. The CDR3 DNA follows: TGCAGTGCTTACGGACTAGCGGGACACACCGGGGAGCTGTTTTTT. Encoded protein: CSAYGLAGHTGELFF.

V gene TRBV7-9 combines with J gene TRBJ2-5; 8 nucleotides match TRBD1. V shed 8 bases and J 4 bases; nucleotides not matched to a gene: 6. Germline-derived CDR1 and CDR2 are SEHNR and FQNEAQ (reference sequence). The CDR3 is 13 amino acids. CDR3 region: CASQGQGGETQYF. The CDR3 DNA sequence: TGTGCCAGCCAAGGACAGGGTGGAGAGACCCAGTACTTC. Full variable domain (rest looked up from reference TRBV7-9 and TRBJ2-5): DTGVSQNPRHKITKRGQNVTFRCDPISEHNRLYWYRQTLGQGPEFLTYFQNEAQLEKSRLLSDRFSAERPKGSFSTLEIQRTEQGDSAMYLCASQGQGGETQYFGPGTRLLVL.

V is TRBV7-9 and J is TRBJ1-2, with D uncertain. Germline CDR1 and CDR2: SEHNR and FQNEAQ (reference sequence). With 2 bases removed from V and 4 bases from J, the gap between germline ends came to 8 bases. The CDR3 contains 13 residues. CDR3 nucleotides: TGTGCCAGCAGCTTACAGGTCTTCTATGGCTACACCTTC. Protein: CASSLQVFYGYTF.

This clonotype showed up just a few times. The CDR3 is CASSLGQGWDQPQHF. For the CDR3, the DNA is TGTGCCAGCAGCTTAGGGCAGGGCTGGGATCAGCCCCAGCATTTT. V and J are TRBV7-9 and TRBJ1-5, with D possibly matching TRBD1 (5 bases). Trimming removed 1 base at V and 5 bases at J, with 12 bases between. Germline CDR1 reads SEHNR; CDR2 reads FQNEAQ (reference sequence). CDR3 length: 15 residues. The full variable domain, its missing parts supplied by reference TRBV7-9 and TRBJ1-5, is DTGVSQNPRHKITKRGQNVTFRCDPISEHNRLYWYRQTLGQGPEFLTYFQNEAQLEKSRLLSDRFSAERPKGSFSTLEIQRTEQGDSAMYLCASSLGQGWDQPQHFGDGTRLSIL.

The rearrangement joins TRBV6-5 to TRBJ2-6; D may be TRBD1 (6 bases). Germline V CDR1 and CDR2: MNHEY, SVGAGI. The V end was cut by 4 bases, the J end by 0 bases, with 10 bases between. This CDR3 has 16 amino acids. The DNA of the CDR3 is TGTGCCAGCAGTTCAACAGGGACCTCTGGGGCCAACGTCCTGACTTTC. This sequence encodes CASSSTGTSGANVLTF.

The V and J genes are TRBV6-1 and TRBJ1-5, with D possibly matching TRBD1 (6 bases). The CDR3 sequence is 19 residues long. Germline CDR1 is MNHNS and CDR2 is SASEGT. Trimming stripped 3 bases from V and 0 bases from J, with 21 bases between. The CDR3 loop is CASSEGQWRGIYSNQPQHF. The CDR3 nucleotides read TGTGCCAGCAGTGAGGGCCAGTGGAGGGGGATATATAGCAATCAGCCCCAGCATTTT.

J is TRBJ2-7 and V is TRBV20-1, with TRBD2 as a possible D gene (6 bases). CDR1 and CDR2 from the germline V gene are DFQATT and SNEGSKA (reference sequence). The CDR3 loop spans 14 amino acids. Between the trimmed V and J ends, which lost 3 bases and 0 bases, there was a span of 12 bases. CDR3 sequence: CSAREGGPSYEQYF. DNA of the CDR3: TGCAGTGCTAGGGAGGGAGGTCCCTCCTACGAGCAGTACTTC.

This clonotype was recorded a few times. The gene calls are TRBV5-3 and TRBJ2-5; TRBD1 might be the D (6 bases). TRBV5-3 is an ORF, with its function uncertain. This CDR3 is 14 amino acids long. V lost 2 bases to trimming and J lost 5 bases, with 13 bases between them. The CDR3 region has the DNA TGTGCCAGAAGCTTCAGGGGAAGGGTTGAGACCCAGTACTTC. Residues: CARSFRGRVETQYF.

In its sample, this clonotype was seen once. The gene calls are TRBV11-3 and TRBJ1-1; TRBD1 matches 10 bases. Germline CDR1 is SGHNT and CDR2 is YENEEA. V shed 5 bases, J shed 6 bases, and the junction held 6 bases outside the gene matches. The CDR3 sequence is 14 residues long. CDR3: CASSLRQGAAEAFF. The CDR3 DNA reads as TGTGCCAGCAGCCTTCGACAGGGGGCAGCTGAAGCTTTCTTT.

This clonotype occurred a few times. The V and J genes are TRBV19 and TRBJ2-1; no firm D call. The CDR3 loop spans 13 amino acids. Trimming took 2 bases from V and 6 from J, leaving 8 bases between them. Germline-derived CDR1 and CDR2 are LNHDA and SQIVND (reference sequence). The DNA for the CDR3 is TGTGCCAGTAGTATAAGACGGTCCAATGAGCAGTTCTTC. This encodes CASSIRRSNEQFF.

The chain employs TRBV7-8 and TRBJ2-7; the D gene is possibly TRBD1 (5 bases). Germline V gives CDR1 SGHVS, CDR2 FQNEAQ. V was trimmed by 5 bases and J by 1 base, leaving 18 bases between them. The CDR3 has 16 residues. The CDR3 is CASSPVGHGPSYEQYF. The CDR3 DNA reads TGTGCCAGCAGCCCCGTTGGACATGGTCCGTCCTACGAGCAGTACTTC.

Judged by abundance, this clonotype is medium-sized. The chain is built from TRBV7-3 and TRBJ2-1, with a possible D match to TRBD1 (7 bases). The CDR3 is made up of 13 amino acids. V shed 2 bases and J shed 7 bases, with 9 bases lying between them. The V gene's germline CDR1 is SGHTA and CDR2 FQGTGA. The CDR3 reads CASSLAGQNEQFF. DNA for the CDR3: TGTGCCAGCAGCTTAGCGGGACAGAATGAGCAGTTCTTC.

The chain links TRBV7-2 to TRBJ2-5; 13 bases fit TRBD2. Per germline, CDR1 SGHTA and CDR2 FQGNSA. V was pared by 5 bases and J by 2 bases, with 2 bases of the junction left unmatched. This CDR3 is built from 15 residues. The CDR3 loop reads CASSLGLAGQETQYF. The CDR3 nucleotides read TGTGCCAGCAGCCTGGGACTAGCGGGACAAGAGACCCAGTACTTC.

This clonotype was detected only a few times. The chain recombines TRBV15 with TRBJ2-7, with D tentatively TRBD1 (6 bases). Per germline, CDR1 LNHNV and CDR2 YYDKDF (reference sequence). The CDR3 runs to 13 residues. V was cut by 3 bases and J by 6 bases, with 12 bases left in between. CDR3 sequence reads: CATSRATGREQYF. The CDR3, as DNA: TGTGCCACCAGCAGGGCCACAGGGCGCGAGCAGTACTTC.

The chain carries TRBV20-1 and TRBJ2-3, with D unclear. Trimming stripped 2 bases from V and 6 bases from J, with 15 bases between. This CDR3 is built from 14 residues. Germline V lookup: CDR1 DFQATT, CDR2 SNEGSKA (reference sequence). The CDR3 coding sequence is TGCAGTGCTAGAAAAGACGAAGCCAGGGATACGCAGTATTTT. Translated, it gives CSARKDEARDTQYF.

The table lists this clonotype with a few counts. The J gene is TRBJ1-2, the V gene TRBV7-3, with D unclear. V gave up 2 bases and J gave up 6 bases, with 13 bases separating them. CDR1 and CDR2 from the germline V gene are SGHTA and FQGTGA. There are 14 residues in the CDR3. The CDR3 DNA reads as TGTGCCAGCAGCTTAGATCCCAACCGGGATGGCTACACCTTC. Amino acids: CASSLDPNRDGYTF.

The chain couples TRBV5-6 to TRBJ2-1; 9 positions match TRBD2. The V segment lost 1 base and the J segment 5 bases; nucleotides outside the gene matches: 4. CDR3 length: 15 residues. Germline V CDR1 and CDR2: SGHDT, YYEEEE. In nucleotides, the CDR3 is TGTGCCAGCAGCTTGTGGCGCGGGGGGGACAATGAGCAGTTCTTC. It translates to CASSLWRGGDNEQFF.

This chain connects TRBV11-2 to TRBJ2-5; D may be TRBD1 (5 bases). The CDR3 has 14 amino acids. Germline V gene sequence: CDR1 SGHAT, CDR2 FQNNGV. Trimming took 3 bases from V and 5 from J, leaving 13 bases between them. The CDR3 nucleotides read TGTGCCAGCAGCTTTCAAGGGGCCTGGGAGACCCAGTACTTC. Its protein is CASSFQGAWETQYF.

This clonotype showed up just once. This chain joins TRBV25-1 and TRBJ1-1, with D possibly being TRBD1 (5 bases). This CDR3 has 16 residues. Trimming removed 3 bases at V and 6 bases at J, with 20 bases between. The germline V gene encodes CDR1 MGHDK and CDR2 SYGVNS. The CDR3: CASSDRGRVGSAEAFF. CDR3 nucleotides: TGTGCCAGCAGTGATAGAGGCAGGGTGGGTAGCGCTGAAGCTTTCTTT.

This clonotype is medium-sized by share. The V call is TRBV2, the J call TRBJ2-5; 7 bases map to TRBD1. Germline CDR1 is SNHLY and CDR2 is FYNNEI. The CDR3 spans 13 residues. V shed 6 bases, J shed 10 bases, and the junction held 11 bases outside the gene matches. CDR3 protein: CASRENRGVSQYF. CDR3 in DNA: TGTGCCAGCAGGGAGAACAGGGGTGTCAGCCAGTACTTC.

CDR3 bases: TGTGCCAGCCGAAGGGAGGGGAGGGGTAGGTTTGGGACGATGGCCCCGTACACCTTC. Encoded protein: CASRREGRGRFGTMAPYTF. V gene TRBV6-1 combines with J gene TRBJ1-2; D perhaps matches TRBD1 (5 bases). The germline V gene has CDR1 MNHNS and CDR2 SASEGT. Trimming removed 8 bases from V and 11 bases from J, with 39 bases in between. There are 19 residues in the CDR3.

As to this clonotype: One end of the junction does not line up with germline, which may come from a read error. The chain has TRBV6-1 and TRBJ1-3; tentative D call: TRBD1 (5 bases). The CDR3 contains 11 residues. From germline, CDR1 is MNHNS and CDR2 SASEGT. The CDR3 DNA sequence: TGTGCCAGCAGCCGCTGGGGGATCACATCCTGG. Protein: CASSRWGITSW.

This chain connects TRBV4-2 to TRBJ1-2, with 8 bases identical to TRBD1. The CDR3 is 14 amino acids. The V and J ends lost 3 bases and 4 bases, in that order; junction bases with no gene match: 4. Germline CDR1 reads LGHNA; CDR2 reads YNFKEQ. CDR3 region: CASSQTGEGYGYTF. DNA of the CDR3: TGTGCCAGCAGCCAGACAGGGGAGGGCTATGGCTACACCTTC.

The chain couples TRBV10-3 to TRBJ2-1; D is undetermined. V gave up 4 bases and J gave up 3 bases, with 4 bases separating them. The CDR3 has 12 residues. CDR1 and CDR2 (germline): ENHRY, SYGVKD. DNA of the CDR3: TGTGCCATCAGTGCACGCTACAATGAGCAGTTCTTC. Translated: CAISARYNEQFF.

This clonotype has just a few counts. The chain has TRBV2 and TRBJ2-5, with unresolved D. CDR1 is SNHLY, CDR2 FYNNEI, per germline. Trimming took 2 bases from V and 5 from J, leaving 3 bases between them. The CDR3 extends over 11 amino acids. The CDR3 reads CASSERETQYF. CDR3 coding DNA: TGTGCCAGCAGTGAACGGGAGACCCAGTACTTC.

V gene TRBV6-1 combines with J gene TRBJ2-1, with TRBD2 matching over 9 bases. The CDR3 is 16 residues long. J gave up 7 bases and V 5 bases, and 12 bases lay outside the gene matches. CDR1 is MNHNS and CDR2 is SASEGT in the germline V gene. The CDR3 protein is CASSNRASGVINEQFF. CDR3 sequence (DNA): TGTGCCAGCAGTAACCGTGCTAGCGGGGTGATTAATGAGCAGTTCTTC.